This T cell receptor (beta chain) came from a study of blood T cells in healthy people across ages. This clonotype was seen ten or more times. Using a J-beta primer mix together with a sample-barcoded 5' primer, a second PCR was run for roughly 7 to 11 cycles. TCRdb recomputed calls from the 5' RACE reads with MiXCR, one row per CDR3 protein. The repertoire holds about a million distinct CDR3 sequences, with about 44% as singletons. The sample consisted of blood. The sequence was collected from a man aged 30 to 39 in good health.

CDR3 residues: CAWSVRGEQYF. The CDR3 nucleotides are TGTGCCTGGAGTGTACGGGGGGAGCAGTACTTC. The chain uses TRBV30 and TRBJ2-7; a weak D match, TRBD2 (6 bases). V was trimmed by 0 bases and J by 7 bases, leaving 7 bases between them. Per the germline V gene, CDR1 is GTSNPN and CDR2 is SVGIG (reference sequence). The CDR3 spans 11 residues.